This TCR beta chain originates from a study of response to subunit inactivated influenza vaccine. Germline V lookup: CDR1 LGHNA, CDR2 YSLEER. The CDR3 covers 16 residues. TCRdb independently ran MiXCR on the RT-PCR reads; one entry per CDR3 protein. Of 710,000 or so distinct CDR3 sequences listed, approximately 14% are singletons. To note about this clonotype: The junction does not match germline at one end; this may be a read error.

The sequences come from PBMCs from blood, collected about 12 days after vaccination. The receptor's source is a man aged 45-65 years who received an inactivated influenza vaccine. The V call is TRBV4-3, the J call TRBJ2-2; D might be TRBD2 (7 bases). CDR3 DNA sequence: TGCACCAGCAGCCAAGATGAGGGGGGGTTCACCGGGGAGCTGTTTTTT. This sequence encodes CTSSQDEGGFTGELFF.